Listed below are T cell receptor beta chains from one sample, sequenced in a study of control samples from healthy donors and cancer patients. Sequencing used immunoSEQ multiplex PCR; TCRdb keeps in-frame clones, though not all of them. The sample contains fewer than 100,000 clones, nearly 90% of which appear only once. Sequences were obtained from blood. Source of these receptors: a woman aged 45-60 years in good health. The CDR3 runs from the conserved cysteine through the conserved F or W. A D gene is named only where the DNA matches it firmly. Some rows have no size entry. The others give once, few or many, or a class for an expanded clone.

J gene: TRBJ1-1
clone size: -
D gene: -
V gene: TRBV3-1/TRBV3-2
CDR3 protein: CASSQVLTGGGEAFF
CDR3 DNA: TGTGCCAGCAGCCAAGTGCTGACAGGAGGGGGGGAAGCTTTCTTT

J gene: TRBJ1-4
clone size: -
D gene: TRBD1
V gene: TRBV3-1/TRBV3-2
CDR3 protein: CASSQGVQGGKLFF
CDR3 DNA: TGTGCCAGCAGCCAAGGAGTACAGGGGGGAAAACTGTTTTTT

J gene: TRBJ2-5
clone size: -
D gene: TRBD2
V gene: TRBV11-2
CDR3 protein: CASSLSLGGGGAGKTQYF
CDR3 DNA: TGTGCCAGCAGCTTATCCCTCGGTGGCGGGGGGGCGGGGAAGACCCAGTACTTC

J gene: TRBJ1-1
clone size: -
D gene: -
V gene: TRBV6-5
CDR3 protein: CASSYRSTQMNTEAFF
CDR3 DNA: TGTGCCAGCAGTTACCGGAGCACACAGATGAACACTGAAGCTTTCTTT

J gene: TRBJ2-1
clone size: -
D gene: -
V gene: TRBV29-1
CDR3 protein: CSVEDFPLNEQFF
CDR3 DNA: TGCAGCGTTGAAGATTTCCCGTTGAATGAGCAGTTCTTC

J gene: TRBJ1-1
clone size: -
D gene: -
V gene: TRBV2
CDR3 protein: CATSSYLNTEAFF
CDR3 DNA: TGTGCCACCTCCTCTTACTTGAACACTGAAGCTTTCTTT

J gene: TRBJ1-4
clone size: -
D gene: TRBD1
V gene: TRBV6-5
CDR3 protein: CASLYRGTNEKLFF
CDR3 DNA: TGTGCCAGCCTATACAGGGGAACTAATGAAAAACTGTTTTTT

J gene: TRBJ1-2
clone size: -
D gene: -
V gene: TRBV3-1/TRBV3-2
CDR3 protein: CASSQTGYGYTF
CDR3 DNA: TGTGCCAGCAGCCAGACAGGTTACGGCTACACCTTC

J gene: TRBJ2-7
clone size: -
D gene: -
V gene: TRBV5-1
CDR3 protein: CASSQTGVSSYEQYF
CDR3 DNA: TGCGCCAGCAGCCAAACGGGAGTTTCCTCCTACGAGCAGTACTTC

J gene: TRBJ2-2
clone size: -
D gene: -
V gene: TRBV19
CDR3 protein: CASSGLLDTGELFF
CDR3 DNA: TGTGCCAGTAGCGGACTTCTCGACACCGGGGAGCTGTTTTTT

J gene: TRBJ2-7
clone size: -
D gene: TRBD1
V gene: TRBV9
CDR3 protein: CASSKGQGANEQYF
CDR3 DNA: TGTGCCAGCAGCAAGGGACAGGGGGCGAACGAGCAGTACTTC

J gene: TRBJ2-1
clone size: once
D gene: -
V gene: TRBV20-1
CDR3 protein: CSASNHGTPDEQFF
CDR3 DNA: TGCAGTGCTAGTAACCACGGGACCCCCGATGAGCAGTTCTTC

J gene: TRBJ2-4
clone size: -
D gene: -
V gene: TRBV25-1
CDR3 protein: CASSVPGGTKNIQYF
CDR3 DNA: TGTGCCAGCAGTGTCCCTGGAGGGACGAAAAACATTCAGTACTTC

J gene: TRBJ1-3
clone size: -
D gene: -
V gene: TRBV20-1
CDR3 protein: CSGTVGNTIYF
CDR3 DNA: TGCAGTGGGACAGTTGGAAACACCATATATTTT

J gene: TRBJ2-7
clone size: -
D gene: -
V gene: TRBV11-2
CDR3 protein: CASSPGLAYEQYF
CDR3 DNA: TGTGCCAGCAGCCCCGGCTTGGCCTACGAGCAGTACTTC

J gene: TRBJ1-2
clone size: -
D gene: TRBD1
V gene: TRBV6-1
CDR3 protein: CASSERLWDREYGYTF
CDR3 DNA: TGTGCCAGCAGTGAAAGATTATGGGACAGGGAATATGGCTACACCTTC

J gene: TRBJ1-3
clone size: -
D gene: -
V gene: TRBV6-1
CDR3 protein: CASSEWGAGSGNTIYF
CDR3 DNA: TGTGCCAGCAGTGAGTGGGGGGCAGGATCTGGAAACACCATATATTTT

J gene: TRBJ2-2
clone size: few
D gene: TRBD1
V gene: TRBV12-5
CDR3 protein: CASGLGTGRTGELFF
CDR3 DNA: TGTGCTAGTGGTTTGGGGACAGGGAGAACCGGGGAGCTGTTTTTT

J gene: TRBJ2-6
clone size: -
D gene: -
V gene: TRBV6-5
CDR3 protein: CASSYHGGSGANVLTF
CDR3 DNA: TGTGCCAGCAGTTACCATGGTGGCTCTGGGGCCAACGTCCTGACTTTC

J gene: TRBJ2-7
clone size: -
D gene: -
V gene: TRBV10-3
CDR3 protein: CAISATDSYEQYF
CDR3 DNA: TGTGCCATCAGTGCGACGGATTCCTACGAGCAGTACTTC

J gene: TRBJ2-1
clone size: -
D gene: TRBD1
V gene: TRBV6-1
CDR3 protein: CASSELGTDYNEQFF
CDR3 DNA: TGTGCCAGCAGTGAATTGGGGACAGACTACAATGAGCAGTTCTTC

J gene: TRBJ1-2
clone size: -
D gene: -
V gene: TRBV2
CDR3 protein: CASRDSGNFNYGYTF
CDR3 DNA: TGTGCCAGCAGAGACTCAGGAAATTTTAACTATGGCTACACCTTC

J gene: TRBJ2-2
clone size: -
D gene: -
V gene: TRBV4-2
CDR3 protein: CASSYGPGGPGELFF
CDR3 DNA: TGTGCCAGCAGCTATGGACCGGGGGGCCCCGGGGAGCTGTTTTTT

J gene: TRBJ1-5
clone size: -
D gene: TRBD1
V gene: TRBV10-2
CDR3 protein: CASKDRGNQPQHF
CDR3 DNA: TGCGCCAGTAAAGACAGGGGGAATCAGCCCCAGCATTTT

J gene: TRBJ2-1
clone size: -
D gene: -
V gene: TRBV9
CDR3 protein: CASSPRTATEQFF
CDR3 DNA: TGTGCCAGCAGCCCGAGGACAGCTACAGAGCAGTTCTTC

J gene: TRBJ1-1
clone size: -
D gene: TRBD1
V gene: TRBV3-1/TRBV3-2
CDR3 protein: CASSHNRGNTEAFF
CDR3 DNA: TGTGCCAGCAGCCATAACAGGGGGAACACTGAAGCTTTCTTT